This T cell receptor (beta chain) was profiled in a study of T cells in localized non-small cell lung cancer. Study-level results: Without multi-region sequencing, intratumor heterogeneity could not be excluded. Tumor trailed uninvolved adjacent lung in T cell clonality, which peaked there. Increased T cell density in blood showed an association with longer overall survival. A median of around 60 clones ranked among the top 100 in tumor appeared in adjacent lung.

Profiled with immunoSEQ multiplex PCR; TCRdb holds only in-frame clones, not every one. The sample carries some 8,200 clones, roughly three fifths recorded once. This clone was observed a handful of times. The antigen is undetermined. V was clipped by 5 bases and J by 7 bases; unmatched bases: 20. CDR3 size: 18 residues. From germline, CDR1 is MNHGY and CDR2 SAAAGT. The sequencing here drew on lymph node tissue, taken before any cancer treatment. The chain is built from TRBV6-8 and TRBJ2-4; TRBD1 matches at 7 bases. This TCR derives from a male donor at least 60 years old with stage I squamous cell lung carcinoma. CDR3: CASSEPRGRRNDANIQYF. In DNA form, the CDR3 reads TGTGCCAGCAGTGAGCCGAGGGGGCGGAGGAATGACGCGAACATTCAGTACTTC.